A single sample gave rise to the 24 T cell receptor beta chains below, sequenced in a study of human T cells and chemical hapten exposure. Each CDR3 protein gets one entry after TCRdb re-called the RACE reads with MiXCR. The table includes some 38,000 distinct CDR3 sequences, more than 9% detected once. The time point here: patch test 3, about 24 weeks after DPC sensitization. Treatment specified: therapeutic diphenylcyclopropenone sensitization with weekly scalp DPC. Total RNA was isolated from whole blood that had not been fractionated. The sequenced sample was whole blood, obtained in connection with sensitization to the hapten diphenylcyclopropenone (DPC). Source of these receptors: a man aged 45-65 years with alopecia areata. Some clones in this sample may be carry-over from other donors' samples.

This clonotype was observed a handful of times. This chain links TRBV30 with TRBJ1-3; TRBD1 matches 7 bases. Looked up from germline, CDR1 is GTSNPN and CDR2 is SVGIG (reference sequence). The CDR3 runs 15 residues. The trim removed 4 bases at V and 0 bases at J, leaving 6 bases unmatched. The CDR3: CAWNRGAVSGNTIYF. The CDR3, as DNA: TGTGCCTGGAACAGGGGCGCCGTCTCTGGAAACACCATATATTTT.

The J gene is TRBJ1-3, the V gene TRBV29-1, with D unclear. CDR3 size: 11 residues. V lost 5 bases to trimming and J lost 5 bases, with 7 bases between them. Germline-derived CDR1 and CDR2 are SQVTM and ANQGSEA. The CDR3 loop reads CSVSSRNTIYF. The CDR3, as DNA: TGCAGCGTTTCCAGCCGAAACACCATATATTTT.

This clonotype was counted between two and nine times. The chain carries TRBV6-2 or TRBV6-3 and TRBJ2-7; TRBD2 might be the D (5 bases). Deletions cut 5 bases from V and 6 bases from J, with 17 bases between. CDR1 and CDR2 (germline): MNHEY, SVGEGT. The CDR3 consists of 14 residues. The CDR3 here is CASSPGLILGEQYF. Written as DNA, the CDR3 is TGTGCCAGCAGTCCCGGACTGATACTGGGCGAGCAGTACTTC.

This clonotype came up many times. The chain joins TRBV28 to TRBJ2-1; D is perhaps TRBD2 (5 bases). With 2 bases removed from V and 4 bases from J, the gap between germline ends came to 12 bases. Germline CDR1 MDHEN, CDR2 SYDVKM. CDR3 length equals 15 residues. CDR3 sequence: CASSLPPGGYNEQFF. The CDR3 bases are TGTGCCAGCAGTTTACCCCCTGGCGGGTACAATGAGCAGTTCTTC.

The chain combines TRBV6-5 with TRBJ2-7; weak D call: TRBD2 (6 bases). CDR1 is MNHEY and CDR2 is SVGAGI in the germline V gene. V was trimmed by 7 bases and J by 3 bases, leaving 16 bases between them. This CDR3 is 14 amino acids long. CDR3 sequence (DNA): TGTGCCAGCACCCCGACTAGTATGCACTACGAGCAGTACTTC. It is translated as CASTPTSMHYEQYF.

The chain combines TRBV6-1 with TRBJ1-1; 10 bases are a match to TRBD1. There are 17 residues in the CDR3. Per germline, CDR1 MNHNS and CDR2 SASEGT. Trimming cost V 3 bases and J 2 bases; bases outside gene matches: 9. CDR3: CASSETGGGHRNTEAFF. CDR3 DNA sequence: TGTGCCAGCAGTGAGACAGGGGGCGGTCATCGAAACACTGAAGCTTTCTTT.

This clonotype was picked up many times. J is TRBJ2-7 and V is TRBV7-9; the match to TRBD1 covers 7 bases. The CDR3 loop spans 15 amino acids. CDR1 and CDR2 from the germline V gene are SEHNR and FQNEAQ (reference sequence). V lost 5 bases to trimming and J lost 0 bases; unmatched junction nucleotides: 7. The DNA of the CDR3 is TGTGCCAGCAGCACGGACAGGCGGTCCTCCTACGAGCAGTACTTC. It yields the protein CASSTDRRSSYEQYF.

The rearrangement uses TRBV2 and TRBJ1-1, with D possibly being TRBD1 (5 bases). V lost 7 bases, J lost 1 base, and 7 bases lay in between. From germline, CDR1 is SNHLY and CDR2 FYNNEI. This CDR3 has 12 amino acids. The CDR3 sequence is CASTRGNTEAFF. The CDR3 DNA reads TGTGCCAGCACTAGGGGGAACACTGAAGCTTTCTTT.

This clonotype has at least ten counts. The chain recombines TRBV12-3 or TRBV12-4 with TRBJ2-5; 8 bases line up with TRBD2. The CDR3 has 14 residues. The J segment lost 5 bases and the V segment lost 6 bases, leaving 8 bases of the junction unmatched. CDR3 sequence reads: CASSPSGPGETQYF. The DNA of the CDR3 is TGTGCCAGCAGCCCTAGCGGGCCTGGGGAGACCCAGTACTTC.

This clonotype occurred many times. CDR3 nucleotide sequence: TGTGCCAGCAGCTTAGACTGGGCAGGGCAAGAGACCCAGTACTTC. Protein sequence: CASSLDWAGQETQYF. The chain uses TRBV11-2 and TRBJ2-5, with D possibly TRBD1 on 5 matching bases. Germline V gene lookup returns CDR1 SGHAT and CDR2 FQNNGV. Trimming cost V 0 bases and J 2 bases, with 10 bases left between them. The CDR3 sequence is 15 residues long.

This clonotype was picked up many times. This chain's CDR3 is CASGGRKSPYEQYF. DNA of the CDR3: TGTGCCAGCGGGGGCCGGAAATCGCCCTACGAGCAGTACTTC. J is TRBJ2-7 and V is TRBV6-2 or TRBV6-3; possibly TRBD1 for D (6 bases). This CDR3 has 14 residues. CDR1 and CDR2 (germline): MNHEY, SVGEGT. V lost 8 bases and J 2 bases, leaving 16 bases between the germline ends.

The chain carries TRBV20-1 and TRBJ2-4; D is possibly TRBD2 (5 bases). Trimming removed 6 bases from V and 4 bases from J, with 13 bases in between. Germline values: CDR1 DFQATT, CDR2 SNEGSKA (reference sequence). This CDR3 is built from 13 residues. The CDR3 reads CSARSGLKNIQYF. The CDR3 bases are TGCAGTGCAAGAAGCGGCCTAAAAAACATTCAGTACTTC.

This clonotype was counted only a few times. V is TRBV29-1 and J is TRBJ1-1; D may be TRBD1 (6 bases). The germline V and J ends were trimmed by 3 bases and 3 bases, with 14 bases remaining between them. The CDR3 totals 14 residues. Germline V gene sequence: CDR1 SQVTM, CDR2 ANQGSEA. The CDR3 DNA reads TGCAGCGTTGACCTGGTGACAGGTTACACTGAAGCTTTCTTT. Encoded protein: CSVDLVTGYTEAFF.

This clonotype came up many times. The V gene is TRBV6-1, the J gene TRBJ2-1; 13 bases are a match to TRBD2. The CDR3 runs 18 residues. Germline CDR1 MNHNS, CDR2 SASEGT. V lost 0 bases to trimming and J lost 4 bases; unmatched junction nucleotides: 6. CDR3 sequence (DNA): TGTGCCAGCAGTGAAGCCACGGGACTAGCGGGGATTTACAATGAGCAGTTCTTC. The encoded protein is CASSEATGLAGIYNEQFF.

This clonotype was picked up a small number of times. The V call is TRBV12-3 or TRBV12-4, the J call TRBJ2-1; 10 bases map to TRBD1. V lost 7 bases and J lost 0; bases outside the gene matches: 6. This CDR3 has 16 amino acids. The CDR3 sequence is CASTKGQGTSYNEQFF. DNA of the CDR3: TGTGCCAGCACCAAGGGACAGGGGACCTCCTACAATGAGCAGTTCTTC.

This clonotype showed up many times. The chain uses TRBV29-1 and TRBJ2-3; D may be TRBD1 (6 bases). V lost 4 bases, J lost 6 bases, and 11 bases lay in between. Germline V gene data show CDR1 as SQVTM and CDR2 as ANQGSEA. CDR3 length: 12 amino acids. The CDR3 is CSVVGAGDTQYF. In DNA, the CDR3 is TGCAGCGTTGTGGGGGCAGGGGATACGCAGTATTTT.

The rearrangement links TRBV30 to TRBJ2-7; D unclear. The germline V gene has CDR1 GTSNPN and CDR2 SVGIG (reference sequence). This CDR3 spans 14 amino acids. V lost 3 bases to trimming and J lost 0 bases, with 12 bases between them. This chain's CDR3 is CAWSRRLSSYEQYF. The DNA of the CDR3 is TGTGCCTGGAGCCGTCGACTGAGCTCCTACGAGCAGTACTTC.

There are many counts of this clonotype. This chain connects TRBV10-2 to TRBJ2-7; either TRBD1 or TRBD2 may fit D (5 bases each). Germline V gene data show CDR1 as WSHSY and CDR2 as SAAADI. The CDR3 runs to 14 residues. V was clipped by 9 bases and J by 6 bases, with 21 bases between them. The DNA for the CDR3 is TGCGCCAGTTTAACCGGGACCCAAGTCCCCGAGCAGTACTTC. This codes for CASLTGTQVPEQYF.

This clonotype was seen a few times. V is TRBV18 and J is TRBJ2-3; TRBD2 matches 10 bases. The trim removed 6 bases at V and 4 bases at J, leaving 10 bases unmatched. CDR1 and CDR2 (germline): KGHSH, LQKENI. The CDR3 is made up of 16 amino acids. The CDR3 sequence: CASSLGASGSPDTQYF. The CDR3 nucleotides read TGTGCCAGCTCCCTCGGGGCTAGCGGGAGCCCAGATACGCAGTATTTT.

The chain combines TRBV18 with TRBJ2-7; 7 nucleotides line up with TRBD2. CDR1 is KGHSH and CDR2 is LQKENI in the germline V gene. The CDR3 has 14 residues. Unmatched junction bases numbered 3, after V lost 4 bases and J lost 0 bases. DNA for the CDR3: TGTGCCAGCTCACGGGAGGGCCGCTCCTACGAGCAGTACTTC. Protein: CASSREGRSYEQYF.

This clonotype was observed a handful of times. The V and J genes are TRBV3-1 and TRBJ2-5; no clear D gene. There are 12 residues in the CDR3. Germline loops: CDR1 LGHDT, CDR2 YNNKEL (reference sequence). Trimming left V 8 bases short and J 5 bases short, with 12 bases between. The CDR3 region is CASVSGLETQYF. The CDR3, as DNA: TGTGCCAGCGTTTCGGGCTTGGAGACCCAGTACTTC.

There are many counts of this clonotype. This chain uses TRBV7-7 with TRBJ2-7, with TRBD1 matching 9 bases. V shed 5 bases and J 2 bases; nucleotides not matched to a gene: 7. Germline V lookup: CDR1 SSHAT, CDR2 FNYEAQ (reference sequence). The CDR3 consists of 15 residues. The DNA for the CDR3 is TGTGCCAGCAGCCCGGGACAGGGTGGGACCTACGAGCAGTACTTC. Amino acids: CASSPGQGGTYEQYF.

The V call is TRBV20-1, the J call TRBJ2-7, with D possibly matching TRBD2 (6 bases). From germline, CDR1 is DFQATT and CDR2 SNEGSKA (reference sequence). The CDR3 is 14 amino acids. The V gene lost 4 bases and the J gene lost 4 bases, with 17 bases spanning the gap. CDR3 nucleotide sequence: TGCAGTGCTATAATGCGGGACTTAAGGTACGAGCAGTACTTC. Translation gives CSAIMRDLRYEQYF.

In this sample, this clonotype turned up a few times. As DNA, the CDR3 is TGTGCCTTAAGAGGAGGGTTCACAGATACGCAGTATTTT. Residues: CALRGGFTDTQYF. This sequence joins TRBV28 and TRBJ2-3; TRBD2 might be the D (6 bases). V dropped 11 bases and J dropped 2 bases, with 14 bases sitting between them. The CDR3 spans 13 residues. Germline CDR1 MDHEN, CDR2 SYDVKM.